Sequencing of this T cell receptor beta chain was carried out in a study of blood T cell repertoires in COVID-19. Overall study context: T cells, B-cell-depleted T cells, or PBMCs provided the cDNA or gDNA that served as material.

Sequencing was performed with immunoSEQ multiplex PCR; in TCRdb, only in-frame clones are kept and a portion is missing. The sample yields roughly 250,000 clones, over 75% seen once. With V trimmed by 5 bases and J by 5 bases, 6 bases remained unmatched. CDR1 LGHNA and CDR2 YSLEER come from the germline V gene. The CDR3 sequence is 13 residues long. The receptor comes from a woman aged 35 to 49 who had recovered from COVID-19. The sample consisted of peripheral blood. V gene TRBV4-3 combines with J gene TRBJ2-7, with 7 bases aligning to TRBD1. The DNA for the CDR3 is TGCGCCAGCAGCGTAAACAGGGGTAACGAGCAGTACTTC. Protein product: CASSVNRGNEQYF.